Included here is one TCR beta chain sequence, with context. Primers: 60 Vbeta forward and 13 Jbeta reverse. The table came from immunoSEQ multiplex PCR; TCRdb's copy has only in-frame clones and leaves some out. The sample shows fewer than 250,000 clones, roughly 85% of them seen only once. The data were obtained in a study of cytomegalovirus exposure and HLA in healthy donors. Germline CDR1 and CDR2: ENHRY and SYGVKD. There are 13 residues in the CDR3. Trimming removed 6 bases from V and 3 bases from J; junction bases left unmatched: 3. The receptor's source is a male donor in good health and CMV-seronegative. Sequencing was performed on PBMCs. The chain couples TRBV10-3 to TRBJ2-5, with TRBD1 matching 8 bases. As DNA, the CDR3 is TGTGCCATCAGGGGACAGGAAAAAGAGACCCAGTACTTC. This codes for CAIRGQEKETQYF.